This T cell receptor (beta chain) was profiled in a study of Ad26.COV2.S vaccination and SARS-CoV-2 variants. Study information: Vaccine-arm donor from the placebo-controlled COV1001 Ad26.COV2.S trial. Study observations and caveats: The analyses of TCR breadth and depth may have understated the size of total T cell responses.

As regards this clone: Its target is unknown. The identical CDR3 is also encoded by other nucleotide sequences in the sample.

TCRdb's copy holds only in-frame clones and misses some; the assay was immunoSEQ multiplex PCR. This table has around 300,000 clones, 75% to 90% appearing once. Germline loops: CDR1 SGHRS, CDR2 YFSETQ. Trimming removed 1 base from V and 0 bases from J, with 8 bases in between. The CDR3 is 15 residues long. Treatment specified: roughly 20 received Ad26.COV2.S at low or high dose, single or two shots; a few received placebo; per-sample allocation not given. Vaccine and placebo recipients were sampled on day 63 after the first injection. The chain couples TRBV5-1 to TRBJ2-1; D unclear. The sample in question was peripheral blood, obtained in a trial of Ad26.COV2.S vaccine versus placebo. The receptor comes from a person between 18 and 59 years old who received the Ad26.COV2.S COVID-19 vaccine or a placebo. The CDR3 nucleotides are TGCGCCAGCAGCTTGACAGTGAGCTCCTACAATGAGCAGTTCTTC. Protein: CASSLTVSSYNEQFF.